A selection of T cell receptor beta chains follows, all from one sample in a study of blood T cell repertoires in COVID-19. The assay was immunoSEQ multiplex PCR, and TCRdb's table has in-frame clones only and misses some. The sample yields around 140,000 clones, around 81% seen once. Material for sequencing was peripheral blood. The source is a woman aged 55-70 years with active or convalescent COVID-19. The CDR3 runs from the conserved cysteine through the conserved F or W. Each record gives: clone size, J gene, V gene, D gene, CDR3 protein, CDR3 DNA. A D gene is named only where the DNA matches it firmly. Clone sizes are given selectively: once, few, many, or a class where the clone is expanded.

clone size: .; J gene: TRBJ1-4; V gene: TRBV6-1; D gene: TRBD1; CDR3 protein: CASSERGLNEKLFF; CDR3 DNA: TGTGCCAGCAGTGAAAGGGGGCTTAATGAAAAACTGTTTTTT
clone size: .; J gene: TRBJ1-3; V gene: TRBV28; D gene: .; CDR3 protein: CASSLPAAVNSGNTIYF; CDR3 DNA: TGTGCCAGCAGTTTACCGGCGGCTGTAAACTCTGGAAACACCATATATTTT
clone size: .; J gene: TRBJ1-5; V gene: TRBV6-5; D gene: .; CDR3 protein: CASSYGGGNQPQHF; CDR3 DNA: TGTGCCAGCAGTTATGGAGGGGGCAATCAGCCCCAGCATTTT
clone size: once; J gene: TRBJ2-5; V gene: TRBV5-1; D gene: TRBD2; CDR3 protein: CASSLSGGTQETQYF; CDR3 DNA: TGCGCCAGCAGCTTGAGCGGGGGGACTCAAGAGACCCAGTACTTC
clone size: .; J gene: TRBJ2-1; V gene: TRBV24-1; D gene: TRBD1; CDR3 protein: CATSDVGQIYNEQFF; CDR3 DNA: TGTGCCACCAGTGACGTGGGACAGATTTACAATGAGCAGTTCTTC
clone size: few; J gene: TRBJ1-1; V gene: TRBV10-3; D gene: TRBD1; CDR3 protein: CAVLPEGRGTTEAFF; CDR3 DNA: TGTGCCGTACTGCCAGAGGGCAGGGGGACCACTGAAGCTTTCTTT
clone size: .; J gene: TRBJ2-1; V gene: TRBV19; D gene: .; CDR3 protein: CASRDFSGSYNEQFF; CDR3 DNA: TGTGCCAGTAGGGACTTTAGCGGCTCCTACAATGAGCAGTTCTTC
clone size: .; J gene: TRBJ2-3; V gene: TRBV7-8; D gene: .; CDR3 protein: CASSLRQVGDTQYF; CDR3 DNA: TGTGCCAGCAGCTTACGACAGGTTGGGGATACGCAGTATTTT
clone size: .; J gene: TRBJ2-3; V gene: TRBV20-1; D gene: .; CDR3 protein: CSEEGTDTQYF; CDR3 DNA: TGCAGTGAAGAGGGCACAGATACGCAGTATTTT
clone size: once; J gene: TRBJ2-1; V gene: TRBV5-6; D gene: TRBD2; CDR3 protein: CASSPRRGIHNEQFF; CDR3 DNA: TGTGCCAGCAGCCCCCGGCGGGGGATACACAATGAGCAGTTCTTC
clone size: .; J gene: TRBJ1-5; V gene: TRBV6-1; D gene: .; CDR3 protein: CASSDTYSNQPQHF; CDR3 DNA: TGTGCCAGCAGTGATACTTACAGCAATCAGCCCCAGCATTTT
clone size: once; J gene: TRBJ2-5; V gene: TRBV5-5; D gene: TRBD1; CDR3 protein: CASSFDRVGPRETQYF; CDR3 DNA: TGTGCCAGCAGCTTCGACAGGGTAGGGCCCAGAGAGACCCAGTACTTC
clone size: .; J gene: TRBJ2-1; V gene: TRBV10-3; D gene: TRBD2; CDR3 protein: CAISEPGLALNEQFF; CDR3 DNA: TGTGCCATCAGTGAGCCGGGACTAGCGTTGAATGAGCAGTTCTTC
clone size: .; J gene: TRBJ2-2; V gene: TRBV5-1; D gene: TRBD1; CDR3 protein: CASSFGTGVTGELFF; CDR3 DNA: TGCGCCAGCAGCTTCGGGACAGGGGTCACCGGGGAGCTGTTTTTT
clone size: .; J gene: TRBJ1-5; V gene: TRBV27; D gene: .; CDR3 protein: CASSLGWRGGRNQPQHF; CDR3 DNA: TGTGCCAGCAGTTTGGGCTGGAGGGGTGGTAGGAATCAGCCCCAGCATTTT
clone size: once; J gene: TRBJ1-6; V gene: TRBV6-1; D gene: .; CDR3 protein: CASSEYRSGSPLHF; CDR3 DNA: TGTGCCAGCAGTGAATATAGATCAGGGTCACCCCTCCACTTT
clone size: .; J gene: TRBJ2-3; V gene: TRBV5-1; D gene: .; CDR3 protein: CASSLGAGPDTQYF; CDR3 DNA: TGCGCCAGCAGCTTGGGTGCGGGTCCGGATACGCAGTATTTT
clone size: .; J gene: TRBJ2-2; V gene: TRBV27; D gene: TRBD1; CDR3 protein: CASRSWTGGTGELFF; CDR3 DNA: TGTGCCAGCAGGTCCTGGACAGGGGGCACCGGGGAGCTGTTTTTT
clone size: .; J gene: TRBJ1-1; V gene: TRBV29-1; D gene: TRBD1; CDR3 protein: CSVRQGNTEAFF; CDR3 DNA: TGCAGCGTCCGACAGGGGAACACTGAAGCTTTCTTT
clone size: .; J gene: TRBJ2-4; V gene: TRBV6-6; D gene: .; CDR3 protein: CASSPGGQKNIQYF; CDR3 DNA: TGTGCCAGCAGTCCCGGGGGGCAAAAAAACATTCAGTACTTC
clone size: .; J gene: TRBJ1-1; V gene: TRBV6-5; D gene: .; CDR3 protein: CASSQKRAGDTEAFF; CDR3 DNA: TGTGCCAGCAGTCAAAAGAGGGCTGGAGACACTGAAGCTTTCTTT
clone size: .; J gene: TRBJ2-2; V gene: TRBV5-1; D gene: TRBD2; CDR3 protein: CASSGLAGDTGELFF; CDR3 DNA: TGCGCCAGCAGCGGGCTAGCGGGAGACACCGGGGAGCTGTTTTTT
clone size: .; J gene: TRBJ2-6; V gene: TRBV19; D gene: TRBD1; CDR3 protein: CASSSSQGATSGANVLTF; CDR3 DNA: TGTGCCAGTAGTTCTTCTCAGGGGGCCACCTCTGGGGCCAACGTCCTGACTTTC
clone size: once; J gene: TRBJ1-3; V gene: TRBV5-1; D gene: TRBD1; CDR3 protein: CASSLEPGGGRNTIYF; CDR3 DNA: TGCGCCAGCAGCTTGGAACCAGGGGGCGGCCGAAACACCATATATTTT
clone size: once; J gene: TRBJ1-2; V gene: TRBV5-1; D gene: TRBD1; CDR3 protein: CASSLNQGAAGYGYTF; CDR3 DNA: TGCGCCAGCAGCTTGAATCAGGGGGCCGCAGGCTATGGCTACACCTTC
clone size: .; J gene: TRBJ1-4; V gene: TRBV7-9; D gene: .; CDR3 protein: CASSLVPPATNEKLFF; CDR3 DNA: TGTGCCAGCAGCTTAGTTCCTCCAGCAACTAATGAAAAACTGTTTTTT
clone size: .; J gene: TRBJ2-7; V gene: TRBV6-5; D gene: TRBD2; CDR3 protein: CASSRLAGGSYEQYF; CDR3 DNA: TGTGCCAGCAGCCGCCTAGCGGGAGGTTCCTACGAGCAGTACTTC
clone size: .; J gene: TRBJ1-2; V gene: TRBV12-5; D gene: TRBD1; CDR3 protein: CASGLPGQGGCGYTF; CDR3 DNA: TGTGCTAGTGGTTTGCCCGGACAGGGAGGTTGCGGCTACACCTTC
clone size: .; J gene: TRBJ2-3; V gene: TRBV11-3; D gene: TRBD2; CDR3 protein: CASSLDSYAGGESTDTQYF; CDR3 DNA: TGTGCCAGCAGCTTAGATTCGTATGCTGGGGGGGAGAGCACAGATACGCAGTATTTT
clone size: .; J gene: TRBJ2-1; V gene: TRBV5-1; D gene: TRBD2; CDR3 protein: CASRTSGANNEQFF; CDR3 DNA: TGCGCCAGCCGCACTAGCGGGGCTAACAATGAGCAGTTCTTC
clone size: .; J gene: TRBJ2-7; V gene: TRBV7-2; D gene: TRBD1; CDR3 protein: CASSRTGGSYEQYF; CDR3 DNA: TGTGCCAGCAGTCGGACAGGGGGCTCCTACGAGCAGTACTTC
clone size: .; J gene: TRBJ2-5; V gene: TRBV2; D gene: TRBD2; CDR3 protein: CASSDTAGVGQETQYF; CDR3 DNA: TGTGCCAGCAGTGACACGGCGGGAGTAGGCCAAGAGACCCAGTACTTC
clone size: once; J gene: TRBJ1-1; V gene: TRBV4-1; D gene: .; CDR3 protein: CASSHLFGTANTEAFF; CDR3 DNA: TGCGCCAGCAGCCATTTATTTGGGACTGCAAACACTGAAGCTTTCTTT
clone size: .; J gene: TRBJ1-1; V gene: TRBV4-2; D gene: .; CDR3 protein: CASSHGDGSLTEAFF; CDR3 DNA: TGTGCCAGCAGCCACGGGGATGGAAGTCTCACTGAAGCTTTCTTT
clone size: .; J gene: TRBJ2-5; V gene: TRBV3-1/TRBV3-2; D gene: .; CDR3 protein: CASSQMGGQETQYF; CDR3 DNA: TGTGCCAGCAGCCAAATGGGGGGGCAGGAGACCCAGTACTTC
clone size: .; J gene: TRBJ1-4; V gene: TRBV19; D gene: .; CDR3 protein: CASRMAGSNEKLFF; CDR3 DNA: TGTGCCAGTAGAATGGCGGGTTCGAATGAAAAACTGTTTTTT
clone size: .; J gene: TRBJ2-1; V gene: TRBV28; D gene: .; CDR3 protein: CASSSQGGRSRLDEQFF; CDR3 DNA: TGTGCCAGCAGTTCGCAGGGGGGCCGCTCGCGGTTGGATGAGCAGTTCTTC
clone size: .; J gene: TRBJ2-5; V gene: TRBV29-1; D gene: .; CDR3 protein: CSSRESQETQYF; CDR3 DNA: TGCAGCTCCAGGGAATCCCAAGAGACCCAGTACTTC
clone size: few; J gene: TRBJ2-1; V gene: TRBV7-2; D gene: TRBD1; CDR3 protein: CASSDRGQAYNEQFF; CDR3 DNA: TGTGCCAGCAGCGATCGGGGACAGGCCTACAATGAGCAGTTCTTC
clone size: .; J gene: TRBJ2-7; V gene: TRBV7-6; D gene: TRBD2; CDR3 protein: CASSLASGLAGVGEQYF; CDR3 DNA: TGTGCCAGCAGCTTAGCGTCTGGCCTAGCGGGAGTAGGCGAGCAGTACTTC
clone size: .; J gene: TRBJ2-1; V gene: TRBV30; D gene: .; CDR3 protein: CAWSVPVQTSYNEQFF; CDR3 DNA: TGTGCCTGGAGTGTACCTGTGCAGACATCCTACAATGAGCAGTTCTTC
clone size: .; J gene: TRBJ1-2; V gene: TRBV18; D gene: .; CDR3 protein: CASSEEGNYGYTF; CDR3 DNA: TGTGCCAGCTCAGAGGAAGGAAACTATGGCTACACCTTC
clone size: .; J gene: TRBJ2-1; V gene: TRBV10-3; D gene: TRBD2; CDR3 protein: CAISLSGGAYNEQFF; CDR3 DNA: TGTGCCATCAGCCTTAGCGGGGGGGCCTACAATGAGCAGTTCTTC
clone size: .; J gene: TRBJ2-1; V gene: TRBV7-2; D gene: TRBD2; CDR3 protein: CASSPWGGGAYNEQFF; CDR3 DNA: TGTGCCAGCAGCCCCTGGGGCGGGGGGGCCTACAATGAGCAGTTCTTC
clone size: .; J gene: TRBJ1-4; V gene: TRBV9; D gene: .; CDR3 protein: CASSVVPGTNEKLFF; CDR3 DNA: TGTGCCAGCAGCGTAGTGCCAGGGACTAATGAAAAACTGTTTTTT
clone size: .; J gene: TRBJ1-4; V gene: TRBV30; D gene: TRBD1; CDR3 protein: CAWSVRRGLLAEKLFF; CDR3 DNA: TGTGCCTGGAGTGTACGAAGGGGGCTTCTCGCTGAAAAACTGTTTTTT